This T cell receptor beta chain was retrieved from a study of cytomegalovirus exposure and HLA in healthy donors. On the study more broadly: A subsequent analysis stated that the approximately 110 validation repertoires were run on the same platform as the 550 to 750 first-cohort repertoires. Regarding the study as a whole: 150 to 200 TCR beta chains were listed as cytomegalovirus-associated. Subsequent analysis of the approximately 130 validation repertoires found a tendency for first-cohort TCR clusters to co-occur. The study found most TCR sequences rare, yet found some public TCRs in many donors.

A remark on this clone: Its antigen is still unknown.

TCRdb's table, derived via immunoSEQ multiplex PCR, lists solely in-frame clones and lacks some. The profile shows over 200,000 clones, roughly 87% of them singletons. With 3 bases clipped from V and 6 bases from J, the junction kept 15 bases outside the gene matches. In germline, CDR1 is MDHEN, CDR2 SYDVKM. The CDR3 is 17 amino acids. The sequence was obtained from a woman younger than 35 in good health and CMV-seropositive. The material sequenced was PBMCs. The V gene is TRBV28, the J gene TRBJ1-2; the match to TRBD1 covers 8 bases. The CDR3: CASSLARTGWSRNGYTF. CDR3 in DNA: TGTGCCAGCAGTTTGGCTCGGACAGGGTGGTCGAGGAATGGCTACACCTTC.